This paragraph reports one TCR beta chain. This record belongs to a study of blood T cell repertoires in COVID-19. Across the study: Acute and convalescent COVID-19 specimens originated in the United States, Italy and Spain. T cells, B-cell-depleted T cells, or PBMCs provided the cDNA or gDNA that served as material.

Source study methods: Scientists estimated how many nucleated cells there were by amplifying reference gene primers. TCRdb keeps only in-frame clones here, not all; method: immunoSEQ multiplex PCR. The V and J calls and clone size were taken over from that table, and D and trimming were inferred from the DNA. The sample comprises tens of thousands of clones, roughly 80% of which are singletons, and roughly 8% rests with the top ten. J gave up 8 bases and V 3 bases, and 7 bases lay outside the gene matches. In germline, CDR1 is LNHDA, CDR2 SQIVND (reference sequence). This CDR3 comprises 14 residues. The TCR comes from a woman aged 65 to 85 with active or convalescent COVID-19. Sequencing was performed on peripheral blood. The chain combines TRBV19 with TRBJ1-5; 7 bases are shared with TRBD1. The CDR3 protein is CASSMRQGGEPQHF. CDR3 nucleotide sequence: TGTGCCAGTAGTATGAGGCAGGGGGGTGAGCCCCAGCATTTT. Full variable domain (rest looked up from reference TRBV19 and TRBJ1-5): DGGITQSPKYLFRKEGQNVTLSCEQNLNHDAMYWYRQDPGQGLRLIYYSQIVNDFQKGDIAEGYSVSREKKESFPLTVTSAQKNPTAFYLCASSMRQGGEPQHFGDGTRLSIL.